This T cell receptor beta chain stems from a study of CD8 T cells in ankylosing spondylitis. With molecular barcodes, quantitative 5'-RACE was used to make the TCR beta libraries. TCRdb processed the 5' RACE reads anew with MiXCR; each CDR3 protein has one entry. The sample holds 250,000 to 350,000 distinct CDR3 sequences; less than 25% are singletons and the top ten take around 3.2%. CDR3 size: 17 residues. V was trimmed by 6 bases and J by 2 bases, leaving 23 bases between them. Germline values: CDR1 PRHDT, CDR2 FYEKMQ (reference sequence). Study-wide results and caveats: Seemingly distinctive of ankylosing spondylitis blood was a TCR beta motif formed by eight highly homologous variants.

This clonotype was observed a few times. The antigen is undetermined. The chain joins TRBV13 to TRBJ2-7; D is possibly TRBD1 or TRBD2 (6 bases each). Sequencing was performed on blood, either unsorted or a sorted T cell fraction (not recorded which). This receptor was obtained from a female donor with ankylosing spondylitis or in good health (not recorded which). The CDR3 nucleotides read TGTGCCAGCAGAAACATAAGGGGGGCCAGGGACCCCTACGAGCAGTACTTC. Translation gives CASRNIRGARDPYEQYF.